The TCR beta chain under discussion was sequenced for a study of T cell responses to AZD1222 COVID-19 vaccine. This table comes from immunoSEQ multiplex PCR, and its TCRdb copy is limited to in-frame clones, with some not included. Among some 120,000 clones listed, 80% to 90% were seen once. Trimming stripped 4 bases from V and 3 bases from J, with 6 bases between. CDR3 length equals 12 residues. CDR1 and CDR2 (germline): MDHEN, SYDVKM. Material: peripheral blood, obtained on day 0 of AZD1222 vaccination. The chain employs TRBV28 and TRBJ1-2; a possible D gene is TRBD1 (6 bases). The sequence derives from an adult in good health. CDR3 in amino acids: CASSYRDYGYTF. The CDR3 coding sequence is TGTGCCAGCAGTTACAGGGACTATGGCTACACCTTC.